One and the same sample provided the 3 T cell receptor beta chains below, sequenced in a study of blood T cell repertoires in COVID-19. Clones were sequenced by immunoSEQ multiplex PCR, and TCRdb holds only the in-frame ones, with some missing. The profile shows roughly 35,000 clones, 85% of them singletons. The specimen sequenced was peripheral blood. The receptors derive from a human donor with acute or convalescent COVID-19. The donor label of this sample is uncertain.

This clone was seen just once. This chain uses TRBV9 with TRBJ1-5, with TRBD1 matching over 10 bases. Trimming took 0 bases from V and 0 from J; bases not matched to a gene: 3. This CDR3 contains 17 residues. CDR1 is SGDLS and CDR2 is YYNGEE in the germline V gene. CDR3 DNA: TGTGCCAGCAGCGTAGTGGGACAGGGGCATAGCAATCAGCCCCAGCATTTT. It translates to CASSVVGQGHSNQPQHF.

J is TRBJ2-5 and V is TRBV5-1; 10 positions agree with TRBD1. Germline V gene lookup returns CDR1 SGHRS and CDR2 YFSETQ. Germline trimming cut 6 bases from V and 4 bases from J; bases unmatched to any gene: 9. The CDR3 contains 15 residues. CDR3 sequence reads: CASNPQTGGVETQYF. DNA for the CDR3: TGCGCCAGCAACCCCCAGACAGGGGGCGTAGAGACCCAGTACTTC.

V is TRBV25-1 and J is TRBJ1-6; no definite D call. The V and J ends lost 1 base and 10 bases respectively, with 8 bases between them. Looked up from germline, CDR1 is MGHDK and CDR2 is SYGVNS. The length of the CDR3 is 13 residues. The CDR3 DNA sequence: TGTGCCAGCAGTGAATTAGGAGGGTCACCCCTCCACTTT. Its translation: CASSELGGSPLHF.